These 17 T cell receptor beta chains were all obtained from the same sample, sequenced in a study of blood T cell repertoires in COVID-19. Sequencing used immunoSEQ multiplex PCR; TCRdb keeps in-frame clones, though not all of them. Among 250,000 or so clones listed, approximately 86% were seen once. Sequenced: peripheral blood. The receptors derive from a man in his forties or fifties with active or convalescent COVID-19.

The chain employs TRBV11-2 and TRBJ2-3; D may be TRBD2 (5 bases). V lost 4 bases and J lost 11, with 25 bases in between. Germline-derived CDR1 and CDR2 are SGHAT and FQNNGV. CDR3 length: 16 amino acids. CDR3 nucleotides: TGTGCCAGCAGCTCACCTAAGGTGGACTCCCCTGGGGAGCAGTATTTT. This codes for CASSSPKVDSPGEQYF.

This sequence joins TRBV30 and TRBJ1-1; possible D gene TRBD1, 6 bases. V lost 7 bases, J lost 6 bases, and 24 bases lay in between. Germline V gene sequence: CDR1 GTSNPN, CDR2 SVGIG (reference sequence). This CDR3 has 15 residues. The CDR3 DNA follows: TGTGCCTCGACGAGGGGGGGGCTGGGGATGGCTGAAGCTTTCTTT. Its protein product is CASTRGGLGMAEAFF.

This chain uses TRBV5-4 with TRBJ2-5; 8 positions agree with TRBD2. V was clipped by 5 bases and J by 1 base; unmatched bases: 4. Germline CDR1 is SGHNT and CDR2 is YYREEE (reference sequence). The CDR3 totals 14 residues. CDR3 in amino acids: CASSPGGLQETQYF. CDR3 DNA sequence: TGTGCCAGCAGTCCGGGGGGGCTCCAAGAGACCCAGTACTTC.

The chain carries TRBV14 and TRBJ2-1; 8 bases are shared with TRBD1. Per the germline V gene, CDR1 is SGHDN and CDR2 is FVKESK. The V gene end was trimmed by 0 bases and the J gene end by 9 bases; junction bases not matched to a gene: 7. There are 15 residues in the CDR3. The DNA for the CDR3 is TGTGCCAGCAGCCAAGATGGACAGGGTTTTGGTGAGCAGTTCTTC. It yields the protein CASSQDGQGFGEQFF. The complete variable domain, with remaining parts taken from reference TRBV14 and TRBJ2-1, reads EAGVTQFPSHSVIEKGQTVTLRCDPISGHDNLYWYRRVMGKEIKFLLHFVKESKQDESGMPNNRFLAERTGGTYSTLKVQPAELEDSGVYFCASSQDGQGFGEQFFGPGTRLTVL.

A single count supports this clone. CDR3 bases: TGCAGCGTCATCCGGGACAACCAAAACTCCTACGAGCAGTACTTC. It is translated as CSVIRDNQNSYEQYF. V usage is TRBV29-1 and J usage is TRBJ2-7; tentative D call: TRBD1 (6 bases). CDR3 length: 15 amino acids. Germline V CDR1 and CDR2: SQVTM, ANQGSEA. Deletions cut 6 bases from V and 0 bases from J, with 18 bases between.

J is TRBJ2-7 and V is TRBV10-2; D gene unclear. The CDR3 has 14 amino acids. The V gene lost 0 bases and the J gene lost 1 base, with 7 bases spanning the gap. Germline CDR1 is WSHSY and CDR2 is SAAADI. The CDR3 is CASSESWASYEQYF. CDR3 nucleotides: TGCGCCAGCAGTGAGTCGTGGGCTTCCTACGAGCAGTACTTC.

The rearrangement links TRBV4-2 to TRBJ1-4; tentative D call: TRBD1 (5 bases). The CDR3 is made up of 15 amino acids. Germline V gene data show CDR1 as LGHNA and CDR2 as YNFKEQ. V shed 0 bases and J shed 10 bases, with 15 bases lying between them. The DNA of the CDR3 is TGTGCCAGCAGCCAAGATTTCGGCCAGGGCGGAAAACTGTTTTTT. This codes for CASSQDFGQGGKLFF.

The chain combines TRBV19 with TRBJ2-3, with TRBD1 matching over 8 bases. The germline V gene has CDR1 LNHDA and CDR2 SQIVND (reference sequence). This CDR3 contains 13 residues. The J segment lost 5 bases and the V segment lost 7 bases, leaving 5 bases of the junction unmatched. CDR3 residues: CASTQGAQDTQYF. In nucleotides, the CDR3 is TGTGCCAGTACTCAGGGGGCGCAAGATACGCAGTATTTT.

This chain links TRBV28 with TRBJ2-5; D is unclear. The CDR3 has 14 amino acids. Germline assignment: CDR1 MDHEN and CDR2 SYDVKM. Trimming took off 5 bases at V and 5 bases at J, with 15 bases between the two ends. This chain's CDR3 is CASSEGRGAETQYF. The CDR3 DNA reads as TGTGCCAGCAGTGAAGGTAGAGGTGCGGAGACCCAGTACTTC.

This chain connects TRBV4-1 to TRBJ1-1; maybe TRBD1 (5 bases). Germline CDR1 is MGHRA and CDR2 is YSYEKL. The CDR3 covers 15 residues. V lost 3 bases and J 1 base, leaving 12 bases between the germline ends. The CDR3 protein is CASSHVGQGNTEAFF. The CDR3, as DNA: TGCGCCAGCAGCCATGTCGGTCAGGGGAACACTGAAGCTTTCTTT.

The chain uses TRBV19 and TRBJ2-5; 8 nucleotides line up with TRBD2. With V trimmed by 3 bases and J by 1 base, 4 bases remained unmatched. Germline CDR1 and CDR2: LNHDA and SQIVND (reference sequence). The CDR3 covers 15 residues. CDR3 DNA sequence: TGTGCCAGTAGTATCGGCGCGGGAGGCCAAGAGACCCAGTACTTC. Amino acids: CASSIGAGGQETQYF.

The V and J genes are TRBV7-9 and TRBJ2-2; 7 bases are shared with TRBD1. This CDR3 contains 16 residues. The J segment lost 5 bases and the V segment lost 4 bases, leaving 10 bases of the junction unmatched. Germline V gives CDR1 SEHNR, CDR2 FQNEAQ (reference sequence). This CDR3 is CASSSTTMTGTGELFF. In nucleotides, the CDR3 is TGTGCCAGCAGCTCCACGACAATGACAGGGACCGGGGAGCTGTTTTTT.

The CDR3 DNA reads as TGTGCCAGCAGCCCCACGGGCGGCAGGGGGACAGATACGCAGTATTTT. This encodes CASSPTGGRGTDTQYF. The genes are TRBV5-5 and TRBJ2-3, with 7 bases fitting TRBD1. The CDR3 loop spans 16 amino acids. Looked up from germline, CDR1 is SGHKS and CDR2 is YYEKEE (reference sequence). Losses at the gene ends were 4 bases for V and 3 bases for J; bases not matched to a gene: 11.

The chain carries TRBV4-1 and TRBJ2-7, with a possible D match to TRBD2 (6 bases). With 0 bases removed from V and 2 bases from J, the gap between germline ends came to 17 bases. The germline V gene has CDR1 MGHRA and CDR2 YSYEKL. This CDR3 has 17 amino acids. The CDR3 DNA reads TGCGCCAGCAGCCAAGAGTCCTCGGGAGTAAGTCCCTACGAGCAGTACTTC. It specifies CASSQESSGVSPYEQYF.

This clone has just one count. This rearrangement joins TRBV21-1 to TRBJ2-3; the table's D call, TRBD1, has no DNA check behind it. TRBV21-1 is deemed a pseudogene. The CDR3 loop spans 16 amino acids. The CDR3 DNA reads as TGTGCCAGCAGCAAATGGGCCTTCGACCCCACAGATACGCAGTATTTT. Protein: CASSKWAFDPTDTQYF.

The CDR3 sequence is CSASPGGISDSPLHF. The DNA for the CDR3 is TGCAGTGCTAGTCCAGGGGGCATTTCAGATTCACCCCTCCACTTT. The gene calls are TRBV20-1 and TRBJ1-6; 8 bases agree with TRBD1. This CDR3 region has 15 residues. Germline V gene lookup returns CDR1 DFQATT and CDR2 SNEGSKA (reference sequence). V lost 3 bases to trimming and J lost 8 bases; unmatched junction nucleotides: 9.

The chain employs TRBV2 and TRBJ1-5; maybe TRBD1 (5 bases). V was trimmed by 5 bases and J by 6 bases, leaving 14 bases between them. This CDR3 contains 14 residues. The V gene's germline CDR1 is SNHLY and CDR2 FYNNEI. CDR3 loop: CASSRPGGSQPQHF. CDR3 sequence (DNA): TGTGCCAGCAGTCGCCCCGGGGGGAGTCAGCCCCAGCATTTT.